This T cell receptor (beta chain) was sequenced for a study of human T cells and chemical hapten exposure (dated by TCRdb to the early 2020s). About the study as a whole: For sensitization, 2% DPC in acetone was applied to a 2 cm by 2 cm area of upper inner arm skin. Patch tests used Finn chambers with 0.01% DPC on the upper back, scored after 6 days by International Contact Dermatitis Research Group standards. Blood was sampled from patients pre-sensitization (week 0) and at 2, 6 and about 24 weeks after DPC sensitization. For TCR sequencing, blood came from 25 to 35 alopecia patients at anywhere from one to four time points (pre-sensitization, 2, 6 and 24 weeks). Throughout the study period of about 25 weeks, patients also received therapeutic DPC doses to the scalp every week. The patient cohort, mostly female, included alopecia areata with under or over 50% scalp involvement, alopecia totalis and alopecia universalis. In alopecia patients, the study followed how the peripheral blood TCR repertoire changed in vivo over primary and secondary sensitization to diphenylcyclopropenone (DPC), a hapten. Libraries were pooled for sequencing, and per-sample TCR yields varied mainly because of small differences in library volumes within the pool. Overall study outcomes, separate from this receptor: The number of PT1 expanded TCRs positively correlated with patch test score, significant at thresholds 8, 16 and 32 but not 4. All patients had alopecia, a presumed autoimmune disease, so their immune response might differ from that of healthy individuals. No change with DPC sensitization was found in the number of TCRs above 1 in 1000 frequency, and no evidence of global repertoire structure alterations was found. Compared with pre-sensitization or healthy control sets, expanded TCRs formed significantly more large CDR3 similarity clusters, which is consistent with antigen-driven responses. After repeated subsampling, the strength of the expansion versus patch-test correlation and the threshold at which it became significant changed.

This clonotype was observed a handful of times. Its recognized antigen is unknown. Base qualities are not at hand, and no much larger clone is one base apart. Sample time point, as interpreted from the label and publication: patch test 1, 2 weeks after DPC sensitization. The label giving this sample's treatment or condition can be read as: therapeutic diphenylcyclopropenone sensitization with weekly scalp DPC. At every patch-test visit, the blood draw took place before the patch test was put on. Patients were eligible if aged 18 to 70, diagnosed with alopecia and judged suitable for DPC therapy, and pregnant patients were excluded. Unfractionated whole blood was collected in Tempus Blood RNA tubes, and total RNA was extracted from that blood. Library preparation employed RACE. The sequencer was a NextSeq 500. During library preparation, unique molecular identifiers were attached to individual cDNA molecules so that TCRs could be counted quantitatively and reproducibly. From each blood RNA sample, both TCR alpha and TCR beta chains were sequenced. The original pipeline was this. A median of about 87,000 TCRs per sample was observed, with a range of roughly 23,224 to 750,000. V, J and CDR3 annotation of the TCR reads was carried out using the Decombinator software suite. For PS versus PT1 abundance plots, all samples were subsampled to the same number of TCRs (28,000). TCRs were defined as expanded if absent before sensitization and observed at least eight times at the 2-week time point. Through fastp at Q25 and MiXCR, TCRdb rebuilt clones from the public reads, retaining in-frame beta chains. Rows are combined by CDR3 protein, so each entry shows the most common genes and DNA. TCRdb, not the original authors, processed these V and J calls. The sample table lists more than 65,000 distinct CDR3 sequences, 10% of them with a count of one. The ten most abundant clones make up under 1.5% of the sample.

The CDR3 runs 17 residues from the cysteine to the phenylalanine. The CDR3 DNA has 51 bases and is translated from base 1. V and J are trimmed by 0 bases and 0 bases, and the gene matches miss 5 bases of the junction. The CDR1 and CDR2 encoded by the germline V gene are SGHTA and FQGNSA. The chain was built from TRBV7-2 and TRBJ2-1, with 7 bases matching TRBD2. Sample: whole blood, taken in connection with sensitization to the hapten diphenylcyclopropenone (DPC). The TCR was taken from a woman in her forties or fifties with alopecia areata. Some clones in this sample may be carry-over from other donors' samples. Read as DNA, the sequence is TGTGCCAGCAGCTTAGCGAAGGGCGGGAGCTCCTACAATGAGCAGTTCTTC. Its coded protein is CASSLAKGGSSYNEQFF.